This TCR beta chain was documented in a study of cytomegalovirus exposure and HLA in healthy donors (dated by TCRdb to 2017 to 2019). In the study overall: A later analysis indicated that the 120 validation repertoires were generated on the platform also employed for the 670 or so repertoires of the first cohort. The study was designed to test whether signatures of past pathogen exposure could be identified by cataloging public T cell receptors. In addition to the first cohort of 650 to 800 subjects, a separate validation cohort of approximately 110 different subjects was used. To predict cytomegalovirus infection status, the study brought together high-throughput TCR immunosequencing, statistical association of individual TCRs with disease status, and machine learning.

General study outcomes and caveats: A later analysis had no HLA typing for the validation cohort, so co-occurrence there was scored across all 110 or so repertoires. Three of the identified cytomegalovirus-associated TCR beta chains were confirmed in vitro to be specific for cytomegalovirus antigens. Cytomegalovirus status was reported to be diagnosed by the classifier with high specificity and sensitivity in both the original and validation cohorts. According to the authors, the approach could potentially be generalized to other disease states and immunological phenotypes. Across donors, most TCR sequences were observed very rarely, whereas some public TCRs were present in many individuals. The study gave a list of 150 to 200 TCR beta chains associated with cytomegalovirus. In a later analysis, TCRs clustered in the first cohort were found to also tend to co-occur in the 120 validation repertoires, with 94% of cluster scores above 0.

The donors were included in the validation cohort of over a hundred subjects, a group kept apart from the roughly 680-subject first cohort. Remarks on this clone: There is no known antigen for this receptor. Nothing much larger sits one base from this clone, and base qualities are not available.

Receptor amplification or capture employed the immunoSEQ multiplex PCR assay. Regarding the original processing steps: A statistical classification framework was developed to diagnose cytomegalovirus status using the catalog of TCR beta chain sequences. TCRdb re-hosts the immuneACCESS table, in-frame sequences only. Its copies lack some clones; in the studies checked, an unresolved V gene accounts for under half of them, and the cause for the rest is not known. The V and J calls and the clone size are those of that table, but D and trimming were determined from the DNA. The sample yields roughly 140,000 clones; about 89% were counted once. Clones ranked in the top ten supply 3.3% of the sample. Here V drops 7 bases and J drops 4 bases, and the junction holds 9 bases not matched to any gene. CDR1 SGHRS and CDR2 YFSETQ were looked up in the germline V gene. The CDR3 runs 15 amino acids, cysteine and phenylalanine included. Of all the DNA, just the CDR3 is kept, 45 bases in frame from base 1.

The sequencing input was PBMCs. This TCR was recovered from a woman under 30 in good health and CMV-seropositive. This sequence uses TRBV5-1 and TRBJ2-1; 9 bases in between match TRBD2. The CDR3 region has the sequence CASFLGSGSYNEQFF. The bases read TGCGCCAGCTTCCTGGGTAGCGGGAGTTACAATGAGCAGTTCTTC.